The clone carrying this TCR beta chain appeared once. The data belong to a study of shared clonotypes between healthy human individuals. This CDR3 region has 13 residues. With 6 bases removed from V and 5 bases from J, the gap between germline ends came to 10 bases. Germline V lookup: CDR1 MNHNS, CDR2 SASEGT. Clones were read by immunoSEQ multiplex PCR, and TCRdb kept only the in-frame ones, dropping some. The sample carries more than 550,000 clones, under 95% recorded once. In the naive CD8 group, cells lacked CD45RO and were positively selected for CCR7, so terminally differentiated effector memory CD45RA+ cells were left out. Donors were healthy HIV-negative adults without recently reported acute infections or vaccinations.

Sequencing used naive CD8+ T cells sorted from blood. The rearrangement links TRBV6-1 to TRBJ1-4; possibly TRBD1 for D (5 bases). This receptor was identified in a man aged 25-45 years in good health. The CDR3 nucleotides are TGTGCCAGCAGAGTAGACAGAAATGAAAAACTGTTTTTT. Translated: CASRVDRNEKLFF.